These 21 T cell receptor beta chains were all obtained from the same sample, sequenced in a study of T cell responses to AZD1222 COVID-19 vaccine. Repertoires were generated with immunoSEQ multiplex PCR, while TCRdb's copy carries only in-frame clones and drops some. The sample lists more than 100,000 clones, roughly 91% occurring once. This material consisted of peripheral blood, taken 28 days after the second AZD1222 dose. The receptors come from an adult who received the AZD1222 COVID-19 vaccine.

CDR3 sequence (DNA): TGTGCCAGCAGCTTGGGACAGGCGGGAGAGACCCAGTACTTC. Translation: CASSLGQAGETQYF. The chain links TRBV5-4 to TRBJ2-5, with D possibly being TRBD1 (6 bases). Trimming cost V 0 bases and J 4 bases, with 10 bases left between them. In germline, CDR1 is SGHNT, CDR2 YYREEE (reference sequence). This CDR3 is 14 amino acids long.

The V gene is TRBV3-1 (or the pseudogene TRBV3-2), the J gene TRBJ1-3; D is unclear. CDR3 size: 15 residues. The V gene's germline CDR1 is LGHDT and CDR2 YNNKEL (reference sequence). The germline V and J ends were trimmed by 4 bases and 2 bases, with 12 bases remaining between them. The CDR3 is CASSRSTYPGNTIYF. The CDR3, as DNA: TGTGCCAGCAGCCGGAGCACATACCCTGGAAACACCATATATTTT.

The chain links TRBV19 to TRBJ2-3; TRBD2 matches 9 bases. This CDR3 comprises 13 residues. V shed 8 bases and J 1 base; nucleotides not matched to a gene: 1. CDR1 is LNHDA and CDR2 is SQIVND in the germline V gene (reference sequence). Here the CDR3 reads CASLAGGTDTQYF. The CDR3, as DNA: TGTGCCAGTTTAGCGGGAGGCACAGATACGCAGTATTTT.

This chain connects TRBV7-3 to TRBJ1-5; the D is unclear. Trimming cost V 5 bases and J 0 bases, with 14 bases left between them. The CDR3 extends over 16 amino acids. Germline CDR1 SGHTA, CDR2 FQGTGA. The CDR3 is CASSTSGGNSNQPQHF. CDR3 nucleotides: TGTGCCAGCAGCACCTCTGGCGGCAATAGCAATCAGCCCCAGCATTTT.

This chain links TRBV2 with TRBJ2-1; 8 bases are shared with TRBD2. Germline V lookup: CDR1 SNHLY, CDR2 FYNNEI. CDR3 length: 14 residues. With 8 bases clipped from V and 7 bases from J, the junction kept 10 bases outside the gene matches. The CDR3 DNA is TGTGCCAGCGCTAGCCGGGGGGGTTGGAATGAGCAGTTCTTC. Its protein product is CASASRGGWNEQFF.

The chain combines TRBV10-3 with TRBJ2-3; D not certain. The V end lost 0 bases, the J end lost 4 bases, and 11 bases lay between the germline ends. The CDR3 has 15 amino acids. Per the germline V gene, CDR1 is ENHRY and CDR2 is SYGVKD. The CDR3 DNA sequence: TGTGCCATCAGTGAGTCAACGGAATCGCCAGATACGCAGTATTTT. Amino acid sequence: CAISESTESPDTQYF.

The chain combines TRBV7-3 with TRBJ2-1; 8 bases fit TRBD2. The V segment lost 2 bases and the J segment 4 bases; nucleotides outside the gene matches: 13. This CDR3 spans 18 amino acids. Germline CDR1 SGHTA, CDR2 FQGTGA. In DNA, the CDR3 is TGTGCCAGCAGCTTACACCCCGGACCGGGACTAGGGTACAATGAGCAGTTCTTC. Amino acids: CASSLHPGPGLGYNEQFF.

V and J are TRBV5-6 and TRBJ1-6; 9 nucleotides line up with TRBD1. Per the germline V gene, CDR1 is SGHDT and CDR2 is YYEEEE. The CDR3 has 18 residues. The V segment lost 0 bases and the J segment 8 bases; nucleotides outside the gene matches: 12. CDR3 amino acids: CASSLVRSGTGLYSPLHF. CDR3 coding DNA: TGTGCCAGCAGCTTGGTTCGGTCCGGGACAGGGTTGTATTCACCCCTCCACTTT.

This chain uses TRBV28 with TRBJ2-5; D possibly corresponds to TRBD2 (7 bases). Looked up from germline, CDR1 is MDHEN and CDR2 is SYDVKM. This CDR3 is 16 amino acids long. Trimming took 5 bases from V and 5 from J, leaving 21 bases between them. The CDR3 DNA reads TGTGCCAGCAGTCCCCGGGGGGCGGGAGCGGTGGAGACCCAGTACTTC. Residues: CASSPRGAGAVETQYF.

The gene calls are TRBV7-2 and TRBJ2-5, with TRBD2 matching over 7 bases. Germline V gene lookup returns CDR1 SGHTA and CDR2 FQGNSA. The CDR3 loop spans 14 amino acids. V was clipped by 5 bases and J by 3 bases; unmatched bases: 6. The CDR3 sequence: CASSVTSLEETQYF. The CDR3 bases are TGTGCCAGCAGCGTGACTAGCTTGGAAGAGACCCAGTACTTC.

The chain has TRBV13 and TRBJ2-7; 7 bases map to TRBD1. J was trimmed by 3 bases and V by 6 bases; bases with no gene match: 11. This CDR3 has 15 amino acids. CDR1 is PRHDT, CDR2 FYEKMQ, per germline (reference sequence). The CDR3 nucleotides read TGTGCCAGCAGGCGACGCAACAGGGGTCTCTACGAGCAGTACTTC. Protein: CASRRRNRGLYEQYF.

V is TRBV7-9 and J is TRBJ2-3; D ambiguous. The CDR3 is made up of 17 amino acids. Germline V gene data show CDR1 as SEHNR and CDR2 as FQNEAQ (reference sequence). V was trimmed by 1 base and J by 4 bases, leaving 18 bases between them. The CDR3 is CASSLVLRLPTADTQYF. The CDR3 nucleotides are TGTGCCAGCAGCTTAGTCCTACGGTTGCCTACGGCAGATACGCAGTATTTT.

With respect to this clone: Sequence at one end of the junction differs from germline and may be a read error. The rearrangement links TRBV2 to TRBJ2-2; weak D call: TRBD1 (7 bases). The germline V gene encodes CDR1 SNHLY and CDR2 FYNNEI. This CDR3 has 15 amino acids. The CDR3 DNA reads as TGTGCCAGCAACGAGGAGGGGGCGAATACCGGGGAGCTGTTTTTT. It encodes CASNEEGANTGELFF.

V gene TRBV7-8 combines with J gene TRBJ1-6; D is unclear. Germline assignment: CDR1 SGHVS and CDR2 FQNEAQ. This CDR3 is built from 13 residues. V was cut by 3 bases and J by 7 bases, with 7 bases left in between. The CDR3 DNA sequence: TGTGCCAGCAGCTTGGGTGGAAATTCACCCCTCCACTTT. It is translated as CASSLGGNSPLHF.

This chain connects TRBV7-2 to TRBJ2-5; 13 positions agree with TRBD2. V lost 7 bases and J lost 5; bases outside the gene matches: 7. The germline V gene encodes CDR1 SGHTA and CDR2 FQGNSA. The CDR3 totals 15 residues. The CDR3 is CASTRLAGGRETQYF. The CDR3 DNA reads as TGTGCCAGCACCCGACTAGCGGGAGGTCGGGAGACCCAGTACTTC.

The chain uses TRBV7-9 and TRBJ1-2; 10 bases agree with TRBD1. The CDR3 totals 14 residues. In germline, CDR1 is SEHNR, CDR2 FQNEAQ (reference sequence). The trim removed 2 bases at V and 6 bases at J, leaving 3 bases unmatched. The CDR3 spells CASSLTGTGDGYTF. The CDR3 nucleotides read TGTGCCAGCAGCTTAACCGGGACAGGGGATGGCTACACCTTC.

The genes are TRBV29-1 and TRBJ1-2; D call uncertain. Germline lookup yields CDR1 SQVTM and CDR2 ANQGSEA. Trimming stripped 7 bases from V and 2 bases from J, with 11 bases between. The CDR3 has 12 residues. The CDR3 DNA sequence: TGCAGCGCGGTGGAATTCAACTATGGCTACACCTTC. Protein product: CSAVEFNYGYTF. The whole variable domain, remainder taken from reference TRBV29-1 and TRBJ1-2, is SAVISQKPSRDICQRGTSLTIQCQVDSQVTMMFWYRQQPGQSLTLIATANQGSEATYESGFVIDKFPISRPNLTFSTLTVSNMSPEDSSIYLCSAVEFNYGYTFGSGTRLTVV.

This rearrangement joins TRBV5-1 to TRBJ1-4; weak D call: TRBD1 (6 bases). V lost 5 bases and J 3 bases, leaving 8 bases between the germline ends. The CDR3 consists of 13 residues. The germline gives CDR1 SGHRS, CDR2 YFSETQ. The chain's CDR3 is CASRAGANEKLFF. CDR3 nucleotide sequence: TGCGCCAGCAGGGCAGGGGCTAATGAAAAACTGTTTTTT.

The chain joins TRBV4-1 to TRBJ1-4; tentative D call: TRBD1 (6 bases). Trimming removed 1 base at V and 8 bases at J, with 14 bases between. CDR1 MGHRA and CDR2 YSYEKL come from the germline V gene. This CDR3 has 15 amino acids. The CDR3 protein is CASSQGRGTYEKLFF. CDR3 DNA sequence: TGCGCCAGCAGCCAAGGTCGGGGGACATACGAAAAACTGTTTTTT.

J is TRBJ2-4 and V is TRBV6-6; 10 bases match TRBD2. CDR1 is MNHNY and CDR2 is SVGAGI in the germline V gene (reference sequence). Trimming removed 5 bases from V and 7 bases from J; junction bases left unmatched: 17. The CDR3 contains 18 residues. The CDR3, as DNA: TGTGCCAGCAGTCCAAGACTAGCGGGCCCCCCCCTGGGGAACATTCAGTACTTC. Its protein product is CASSPRLAGPPLGNIQYF.

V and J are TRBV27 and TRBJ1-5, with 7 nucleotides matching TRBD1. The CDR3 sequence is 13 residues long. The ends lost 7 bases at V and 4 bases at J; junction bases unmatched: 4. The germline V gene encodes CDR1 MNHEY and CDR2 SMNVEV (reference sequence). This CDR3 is CASTKDRNQPQHF. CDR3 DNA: TGTGCCAGCACTAAGGACAGGAATCAGCCCCAGCATTTT.